The 7 T cell receptor beta chains below were found in one sample sequenced in a study of blood T cell repertoires in COVID-19. Profiled with immunoSEQ multiplex PCR; TCRdb holds only in-frame clones, not every one. The sample lists around 150,000 clones, roughly 80% seen once, with about 3% in the top ten. The sequenced material came from peripheral blood. The receptors originated from a man aged 65 to 85 with acute or convalescent COVID-19.

The sample holds a few counts of this clone. The chain employs TRBV6-5 and TRBJ2-4, with D maybe TRBD1 (6 bases). This CDR3 is built from 13 residues. Trimming left V 10 bases short and J 2 bases short, with 12 bases between. Germline CDR1 reads MNHEY; CDR2 reads SVGAGI. The CDR3, as DNA: TGTGCCACGCAACAGGGAACCAAAAACATTCAGTACTTC. It encodes CATQQGTKNIQYF.

The chain joins TRBV7-3 to TRBJ2-3; 8 bases are shared with TRBD2. This CDR3 has 16 amino acids. V gave up 4 bases and J gave up 0 bases; unmatched junction bases: 6. From germline, CDR1 is SGHTA and CDR2 FQGTGA. In DNA, the CDR3 is TGTGCCAGCAGCTCCAGAGCGGGAGAGAGCACAGATACGCAGTATTTT. It is translated as CASSSRAGESTDTQYF.

This clone was recorded a few times. J is TRBJ1-3 and V is TRBV5-1; 7 bases agree with TRBD1. Germline V gene data show CDR1 as SGHRS and CDR2 as YFSETQ. After removal of 0 bases from V and 0 bases from J, the junction contained 3 bases not matched to a gene. The CDR3 consists of 16 residues. In DNA, the CDR3 is TGCGCCAGCAGCTTGGGCCCAGGGGGCTCTGGAAACACCATATATTTT. This gives the protein CASSLGPGGSGNTIYF.

The chain is built from TRBV7-2 and TRBJ2-1; 8 nucleotides match TRBD2. Germline trimming cut 6 bases from V and 4 bases from J; bases unmatched to any gene: 5. Germline V gives CDR1 SGHTA, CDR2 FQGNSA. This CDR3 region has 14 residues. CDR3 residues: CASSREGAYNEQFF. The CDR3 nucleotides are TGTGCCAGCAGTCGGGAGGGCGCATACAATGAGCAGTTCTTC. The full variable domain, in which reference TRBV7-2 and TRBJ2-1 provide the parts outside the CDR3, is GAGVSQSPSNKVTEKGKDVELRCDPISGHTALYWYRQSLGQGLEFLIYFQGNSAPDKSGLPSDRFSAERTGGSVSTLTIQRTQQEDSAVYLCASSREGAYNEQFFGPGTRLTVL.

This rearrangement joins TRBV3-1 (or the pseudogene TRBV3-2) to TRBJ2-5; 7 bases agree with TRBD1. The V gene's germline CDR1 is LGHDT and CDR2 YNNKEL (reference sequence). CDR3 length: 17 residues. With V trimmed by 2 bases and J by 5 bases, 14 bases remained unmatched. CDR3 sequence reads: CASSQRDSADWGETQYF. In nucleotides, the CDR3 is TGTGCCAGCAGCCAAAGGGACAGCGCGGACTGGGGGGAGACCCAGTACTTC.

This rearrangement joins TRBV5-4 to TRBJ2-7, with D possibly matching TRBD2 (5 bases). The germline V gene encodes CDR1 SGHNT and CDR2 YYREEE (reference sequence). This CDR3 comprises 16 residues. V gave up 4 bases and J gave up 6 bases, with 23 bases separating them. CDR3 sequence (DNA): TGTGCCAGCAGCCCAGGTGGACCGTTGGTCACTAGCGAGCAGTACTTC. Its translation: CASSPGGPLVTSEQYF.

The V and J genes are TRBV5-1 and TRBJ2-7, with TRBD1 matching over 10 bases. Looked up from germline, CDR1 is SGHRS and CDR2 is YFSETQ. The CDR3 runs to 15 residues. With 4 bases clipped from V and 4 bases from J, the junction kept 8 bases outside the gene matches. Here the CDR3 DNA reads TGCGCCAGCAGCCTCTTGACAGGGGGCCAATACGAGCAGTACTTC. This gives the protein CASSLLTGGQYEQYF.